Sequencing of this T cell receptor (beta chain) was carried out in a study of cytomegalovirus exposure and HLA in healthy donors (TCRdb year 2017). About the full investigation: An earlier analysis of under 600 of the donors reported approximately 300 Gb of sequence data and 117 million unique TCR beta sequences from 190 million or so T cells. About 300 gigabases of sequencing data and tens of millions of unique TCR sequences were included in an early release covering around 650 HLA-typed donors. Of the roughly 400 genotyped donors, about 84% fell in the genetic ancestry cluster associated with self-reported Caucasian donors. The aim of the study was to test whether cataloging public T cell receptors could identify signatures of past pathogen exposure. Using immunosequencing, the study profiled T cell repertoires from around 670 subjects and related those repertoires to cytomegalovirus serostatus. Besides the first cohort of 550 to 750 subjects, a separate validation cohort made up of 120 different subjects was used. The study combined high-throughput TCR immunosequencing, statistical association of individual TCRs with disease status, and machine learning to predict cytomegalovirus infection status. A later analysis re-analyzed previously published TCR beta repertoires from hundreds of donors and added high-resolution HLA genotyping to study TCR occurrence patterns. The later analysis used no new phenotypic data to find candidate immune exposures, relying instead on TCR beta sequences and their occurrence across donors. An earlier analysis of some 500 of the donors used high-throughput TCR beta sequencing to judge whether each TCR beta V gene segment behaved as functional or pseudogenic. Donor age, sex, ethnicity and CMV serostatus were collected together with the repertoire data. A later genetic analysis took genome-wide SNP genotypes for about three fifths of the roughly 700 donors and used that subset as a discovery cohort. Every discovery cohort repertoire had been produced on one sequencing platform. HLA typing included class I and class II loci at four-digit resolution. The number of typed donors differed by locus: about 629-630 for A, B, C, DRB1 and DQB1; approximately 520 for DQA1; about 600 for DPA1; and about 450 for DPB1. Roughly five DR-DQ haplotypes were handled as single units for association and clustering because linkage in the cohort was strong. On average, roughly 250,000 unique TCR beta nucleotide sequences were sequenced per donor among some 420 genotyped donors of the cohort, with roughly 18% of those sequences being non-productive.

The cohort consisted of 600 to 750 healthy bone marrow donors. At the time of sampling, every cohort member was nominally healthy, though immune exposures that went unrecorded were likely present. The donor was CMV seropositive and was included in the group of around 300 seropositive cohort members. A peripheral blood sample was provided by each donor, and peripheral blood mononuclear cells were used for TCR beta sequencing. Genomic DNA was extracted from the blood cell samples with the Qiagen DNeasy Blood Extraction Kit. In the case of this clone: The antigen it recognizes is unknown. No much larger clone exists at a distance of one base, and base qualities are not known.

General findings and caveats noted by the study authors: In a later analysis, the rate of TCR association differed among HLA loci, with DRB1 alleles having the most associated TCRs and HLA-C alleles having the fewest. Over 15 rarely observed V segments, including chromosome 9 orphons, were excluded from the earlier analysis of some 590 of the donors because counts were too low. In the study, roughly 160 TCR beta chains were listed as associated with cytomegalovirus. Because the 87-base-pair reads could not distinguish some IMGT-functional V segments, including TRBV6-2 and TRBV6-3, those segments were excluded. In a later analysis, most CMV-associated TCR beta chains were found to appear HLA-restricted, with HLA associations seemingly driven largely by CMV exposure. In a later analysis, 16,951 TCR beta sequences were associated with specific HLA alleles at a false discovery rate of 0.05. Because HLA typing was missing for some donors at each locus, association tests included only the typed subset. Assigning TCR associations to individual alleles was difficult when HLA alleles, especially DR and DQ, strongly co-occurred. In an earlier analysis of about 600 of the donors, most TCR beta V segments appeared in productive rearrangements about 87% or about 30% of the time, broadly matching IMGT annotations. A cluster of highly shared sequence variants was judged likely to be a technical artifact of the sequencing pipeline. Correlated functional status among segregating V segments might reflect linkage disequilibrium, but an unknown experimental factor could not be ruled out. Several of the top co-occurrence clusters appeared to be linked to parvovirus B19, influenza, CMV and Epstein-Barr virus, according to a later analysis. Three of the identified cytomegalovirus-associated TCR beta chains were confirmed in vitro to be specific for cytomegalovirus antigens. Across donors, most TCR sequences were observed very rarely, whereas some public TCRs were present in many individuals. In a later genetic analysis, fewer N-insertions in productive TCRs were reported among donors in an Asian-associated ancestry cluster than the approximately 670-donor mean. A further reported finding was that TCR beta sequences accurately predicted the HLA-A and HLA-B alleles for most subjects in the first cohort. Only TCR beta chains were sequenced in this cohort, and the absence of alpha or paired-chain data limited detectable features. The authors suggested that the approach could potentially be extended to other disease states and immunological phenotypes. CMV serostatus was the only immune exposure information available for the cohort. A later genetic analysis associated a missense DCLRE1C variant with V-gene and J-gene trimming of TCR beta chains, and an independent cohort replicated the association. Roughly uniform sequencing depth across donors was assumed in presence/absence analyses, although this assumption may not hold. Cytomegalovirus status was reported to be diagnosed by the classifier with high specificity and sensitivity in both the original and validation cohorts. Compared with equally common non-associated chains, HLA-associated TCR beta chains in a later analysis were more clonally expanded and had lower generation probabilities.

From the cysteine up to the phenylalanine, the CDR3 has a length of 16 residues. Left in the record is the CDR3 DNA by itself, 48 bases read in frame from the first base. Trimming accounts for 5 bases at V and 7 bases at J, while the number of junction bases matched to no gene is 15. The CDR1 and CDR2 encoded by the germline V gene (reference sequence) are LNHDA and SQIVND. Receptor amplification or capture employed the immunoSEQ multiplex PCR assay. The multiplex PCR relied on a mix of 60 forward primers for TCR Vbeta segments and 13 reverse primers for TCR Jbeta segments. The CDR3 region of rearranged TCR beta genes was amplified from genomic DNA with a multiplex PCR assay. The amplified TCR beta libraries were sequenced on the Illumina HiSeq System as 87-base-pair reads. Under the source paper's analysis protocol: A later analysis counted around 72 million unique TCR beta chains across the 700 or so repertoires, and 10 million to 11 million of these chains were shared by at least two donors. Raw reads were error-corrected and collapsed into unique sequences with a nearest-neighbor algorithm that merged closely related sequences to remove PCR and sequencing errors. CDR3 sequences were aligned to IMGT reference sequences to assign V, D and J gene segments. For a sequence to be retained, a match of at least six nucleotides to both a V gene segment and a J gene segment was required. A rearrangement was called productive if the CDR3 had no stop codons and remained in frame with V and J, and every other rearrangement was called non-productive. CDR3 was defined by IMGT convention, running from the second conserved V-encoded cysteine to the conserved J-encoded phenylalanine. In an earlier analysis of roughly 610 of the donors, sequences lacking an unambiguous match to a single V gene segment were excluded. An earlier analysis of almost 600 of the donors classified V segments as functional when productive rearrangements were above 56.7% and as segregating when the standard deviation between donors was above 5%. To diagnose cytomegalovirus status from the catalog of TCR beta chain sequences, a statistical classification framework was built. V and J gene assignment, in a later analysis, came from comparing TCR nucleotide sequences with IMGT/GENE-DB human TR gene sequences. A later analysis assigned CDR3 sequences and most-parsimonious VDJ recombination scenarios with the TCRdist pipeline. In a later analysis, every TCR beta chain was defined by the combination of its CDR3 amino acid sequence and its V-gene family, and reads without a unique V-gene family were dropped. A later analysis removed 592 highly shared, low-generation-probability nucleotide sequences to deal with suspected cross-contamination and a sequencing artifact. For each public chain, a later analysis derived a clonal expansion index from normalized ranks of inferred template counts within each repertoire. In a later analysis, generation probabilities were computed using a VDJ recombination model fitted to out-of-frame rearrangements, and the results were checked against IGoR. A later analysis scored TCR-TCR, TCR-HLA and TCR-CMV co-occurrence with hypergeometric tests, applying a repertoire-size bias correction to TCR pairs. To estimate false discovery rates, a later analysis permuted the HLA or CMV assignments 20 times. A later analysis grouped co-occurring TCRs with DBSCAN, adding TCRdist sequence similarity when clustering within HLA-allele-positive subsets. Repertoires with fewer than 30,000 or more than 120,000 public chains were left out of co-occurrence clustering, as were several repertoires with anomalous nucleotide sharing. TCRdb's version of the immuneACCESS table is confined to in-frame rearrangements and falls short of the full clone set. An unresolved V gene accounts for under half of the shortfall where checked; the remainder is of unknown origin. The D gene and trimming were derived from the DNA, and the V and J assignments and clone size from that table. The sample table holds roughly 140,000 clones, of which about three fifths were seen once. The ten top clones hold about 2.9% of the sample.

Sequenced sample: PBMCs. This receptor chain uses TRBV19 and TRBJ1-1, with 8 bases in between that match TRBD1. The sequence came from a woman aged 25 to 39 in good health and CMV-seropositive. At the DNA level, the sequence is TGTGCCAGTAGTCCCTCCCCTGGACAGGGACGCGGTGAAGCTTTCTTT. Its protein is CASSPSPGQGRGEAFF.